This TCR beta chain is from a study of T cells after yellow fever vaccination. Study-level background: Sorting on CD3, CD45RA, CCR7 and CD95 yielded EM, EMRA, CM and Tscm memory subsets.

TCR cDNA was made by 5'RACE template switching, adding a universal primer site and UMIs. Each CDR3 protein is one row after TCRdb ran MiXCR on the 5' RACE reads. The table has 15,000 or so distinct CDR3 sequences, approximately 7% seen once; the top ten hold about 1.6%. The study, taken as a whole, reports: Almost every vaccine-responding clonotype was undetectable in sorted memory subsets on day 0.

This clonotype is categorized as medium-sized (0.01 to 0.1%). This sequence originates from a man aged 18 to 35 who received the YFV17D yellow fever vaccine. The sample consisted of PBMCs, either bulk or a sorted T-cell subset (CD4+, CD8+, memory, or dextramer-sorted; not recorded which), taken on the day of the yellow fever booster vaccination.

The chain's CDR3 is CASSSGGTEAFF. The CDR3 DNA reads TGTGCCAGCAGCTCAGGGGGGACTGAAGCTTTCTTT. V gene TRBV7-9 combines with J gene TRBJ1-1, with 7 bases aligning to TRBD1. CDR1 is SEHNR, CDR2 FQNEAQ, per germline (reference sequence). The CDR3 is 12 amino acids. The V and J ends lost 4 bases and 5 bases, in that order; junction bases with no gene match: 1.